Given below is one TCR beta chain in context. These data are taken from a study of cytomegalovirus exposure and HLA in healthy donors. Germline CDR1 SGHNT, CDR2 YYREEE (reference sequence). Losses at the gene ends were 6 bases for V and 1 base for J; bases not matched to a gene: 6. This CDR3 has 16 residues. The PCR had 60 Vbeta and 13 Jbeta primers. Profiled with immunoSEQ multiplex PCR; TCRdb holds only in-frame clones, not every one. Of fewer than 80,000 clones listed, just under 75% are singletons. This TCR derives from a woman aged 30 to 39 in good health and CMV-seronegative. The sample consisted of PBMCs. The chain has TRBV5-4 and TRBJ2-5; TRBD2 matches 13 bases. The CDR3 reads CASTLGLAGPQETQYF. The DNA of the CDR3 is TGTGCCAGCACTTTGGGACTAGCGGGGCCCCAAGAGACCCAGTACTTC.